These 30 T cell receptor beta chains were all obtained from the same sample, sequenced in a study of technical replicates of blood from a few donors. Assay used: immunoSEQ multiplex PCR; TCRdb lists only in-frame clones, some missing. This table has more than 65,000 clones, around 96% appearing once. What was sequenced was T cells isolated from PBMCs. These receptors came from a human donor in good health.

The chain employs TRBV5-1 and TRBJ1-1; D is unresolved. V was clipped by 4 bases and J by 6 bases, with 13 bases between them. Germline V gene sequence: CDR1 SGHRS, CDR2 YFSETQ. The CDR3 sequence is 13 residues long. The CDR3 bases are TGCGCCAGCAGCCAACGAGACTGGGCTGAAGCTTTCTTT. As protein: CASSQRDWAEAFF.

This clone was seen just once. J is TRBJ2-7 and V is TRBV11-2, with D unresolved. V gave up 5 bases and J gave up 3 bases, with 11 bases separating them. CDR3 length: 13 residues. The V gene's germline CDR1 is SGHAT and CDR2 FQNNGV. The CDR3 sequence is CASSLQRGYEQYF. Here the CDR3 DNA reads TGTGCCAGCAGCCTTCAGAGAGGCTACGAGCAGTACTTC.

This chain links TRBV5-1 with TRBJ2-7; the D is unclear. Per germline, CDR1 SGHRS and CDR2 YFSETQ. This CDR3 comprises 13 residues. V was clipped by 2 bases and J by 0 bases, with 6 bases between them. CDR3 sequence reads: CASSLTASYEQYF. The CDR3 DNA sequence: TGCGCCAGCAGCTTAACAGCCTCCTACGAGCAGTACTTC.

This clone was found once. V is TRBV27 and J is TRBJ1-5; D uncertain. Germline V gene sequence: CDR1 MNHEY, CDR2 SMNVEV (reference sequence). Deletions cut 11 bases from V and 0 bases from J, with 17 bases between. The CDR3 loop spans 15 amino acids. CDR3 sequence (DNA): TGTGCCCGTCCGCGGGGTCTTTATAGCAATCAGCCCCAGCATTTT. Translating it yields CARPRGLYSNQPQHF.

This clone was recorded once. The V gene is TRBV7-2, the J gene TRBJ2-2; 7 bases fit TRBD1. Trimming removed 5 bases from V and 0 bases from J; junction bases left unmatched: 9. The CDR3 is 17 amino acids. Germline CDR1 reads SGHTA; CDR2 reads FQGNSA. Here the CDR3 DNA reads TGTGCCAGCAGCCTCCCCCGGGACAGAGCGAACACCGGGGAGCTGTTTTTT. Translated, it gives CASSLPRDRANTGELFF. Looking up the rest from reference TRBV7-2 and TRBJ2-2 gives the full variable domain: GAGVSQSPSNKVTEKGKDVELRCDPISGHTALYWYRQSLGQGLEFLIYFQGNSAPDKSGLPSDRFSAERTGGSVSTLTIQRTQQEDSAVYLCASSLPRDRANTGELFFGEGSRLTVL.

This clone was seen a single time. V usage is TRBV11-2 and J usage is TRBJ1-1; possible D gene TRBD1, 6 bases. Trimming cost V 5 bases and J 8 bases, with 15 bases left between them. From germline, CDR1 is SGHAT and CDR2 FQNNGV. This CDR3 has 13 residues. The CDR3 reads CASSPTGKAEAFF. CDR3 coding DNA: TGTGCCAGCAGCCCAACAGGGAAGGCCGAAGCTTTCTTT.

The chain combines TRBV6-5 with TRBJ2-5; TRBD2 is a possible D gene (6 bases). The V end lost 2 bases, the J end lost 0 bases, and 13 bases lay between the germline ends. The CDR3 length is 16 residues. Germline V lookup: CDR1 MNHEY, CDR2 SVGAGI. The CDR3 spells CASSYGLPLYQETQYF. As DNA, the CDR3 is TGTGCCAGCAGTTACGGACTACCCTTGTACCAAGAGACCCAGTACTTC.

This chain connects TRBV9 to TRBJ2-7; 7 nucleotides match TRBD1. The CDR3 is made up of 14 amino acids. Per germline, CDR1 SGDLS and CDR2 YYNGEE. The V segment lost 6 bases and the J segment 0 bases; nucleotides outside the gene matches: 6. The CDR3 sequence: CASTPSGGSYEQYF. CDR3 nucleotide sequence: TGTGCCAGCACGCCTTCAGGGGGCTCCTACGAGCAGTACTTC.

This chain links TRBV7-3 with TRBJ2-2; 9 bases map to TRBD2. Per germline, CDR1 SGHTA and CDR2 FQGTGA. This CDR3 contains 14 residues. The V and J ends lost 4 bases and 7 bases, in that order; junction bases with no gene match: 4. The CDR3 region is CASSSSGTGGELFF. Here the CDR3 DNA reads TGTGCCAGCAGCTCTAGCGGGACCGGCGGGGAGCTGTTTTTT.

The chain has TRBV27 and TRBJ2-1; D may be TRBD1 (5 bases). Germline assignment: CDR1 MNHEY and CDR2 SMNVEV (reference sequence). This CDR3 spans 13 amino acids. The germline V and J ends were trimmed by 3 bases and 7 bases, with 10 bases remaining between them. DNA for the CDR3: TGTGCCAGCAGTTTCGCTAGGGGTAATGAGCAGTTCTTC. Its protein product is CASSFARGNEQFF.

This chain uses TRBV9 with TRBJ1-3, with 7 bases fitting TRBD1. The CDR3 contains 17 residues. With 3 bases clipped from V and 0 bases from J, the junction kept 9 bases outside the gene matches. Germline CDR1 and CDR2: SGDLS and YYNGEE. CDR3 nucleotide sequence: TGTGCCAGCAGCGAGGGTGGGACAGCGAACTCTGGAAACACCATATATTTT. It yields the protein CASSEGGTANSGNTIYF.

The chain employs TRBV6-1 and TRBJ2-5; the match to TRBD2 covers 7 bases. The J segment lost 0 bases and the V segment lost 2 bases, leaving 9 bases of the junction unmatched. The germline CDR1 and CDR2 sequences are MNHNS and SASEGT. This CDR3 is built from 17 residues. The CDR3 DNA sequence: TGTGCCAGCAGTGAATATCCCGAACTAGCGCACCAAGAGACCCAGTACTTC. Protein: CASSEYPELAHQETQYF.

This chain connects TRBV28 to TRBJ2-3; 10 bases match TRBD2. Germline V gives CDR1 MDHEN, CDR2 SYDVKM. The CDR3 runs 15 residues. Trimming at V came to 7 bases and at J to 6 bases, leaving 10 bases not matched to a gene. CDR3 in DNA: TGTGCCAGCACAAAAACTAGCGGGATTGCGGATACGCAGTATTTT. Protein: CASTKTSGIADTQYF.

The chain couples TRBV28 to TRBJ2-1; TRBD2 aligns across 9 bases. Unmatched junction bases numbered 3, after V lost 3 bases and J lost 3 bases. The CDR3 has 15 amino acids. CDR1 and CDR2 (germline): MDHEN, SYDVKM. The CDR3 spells CASSFTSGHYNEQFF. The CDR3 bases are TGTGCCAGCAGTTTTACTAGCGGGCACTACAATGAGCAGTTCTTC.

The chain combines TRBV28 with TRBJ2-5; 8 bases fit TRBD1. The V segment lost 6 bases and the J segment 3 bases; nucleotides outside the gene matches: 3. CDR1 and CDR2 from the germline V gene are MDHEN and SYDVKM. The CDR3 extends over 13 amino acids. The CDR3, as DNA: TGTGCCAGCAGACTACAGGGGGAAGAGACCCAGTACTTC. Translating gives CASRLQGEETQYF.

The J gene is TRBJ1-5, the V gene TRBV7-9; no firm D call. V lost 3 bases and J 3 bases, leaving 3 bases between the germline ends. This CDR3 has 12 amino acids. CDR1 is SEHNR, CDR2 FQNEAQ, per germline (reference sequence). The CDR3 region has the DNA TGTGCCAGCAGCTTTAACAATCAGCCCCAGCATTTT. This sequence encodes CASSFNNQPQHF.

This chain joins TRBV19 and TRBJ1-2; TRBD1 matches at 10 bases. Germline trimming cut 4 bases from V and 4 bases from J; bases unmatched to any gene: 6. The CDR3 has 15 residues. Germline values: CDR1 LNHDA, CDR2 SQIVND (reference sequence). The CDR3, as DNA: TGTGCCAGTAGTAGGACAGGGGGGCAACTCTATGGCTACACCTTC. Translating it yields CASSRTGGQLYGYTF.

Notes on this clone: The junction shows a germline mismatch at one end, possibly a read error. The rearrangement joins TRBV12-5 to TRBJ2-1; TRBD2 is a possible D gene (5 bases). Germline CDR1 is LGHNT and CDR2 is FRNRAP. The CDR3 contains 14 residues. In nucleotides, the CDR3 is TGTGCTAGTGCTTTGGACTTATCCTACAATGAGCAGTTCTTC. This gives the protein CASALDLSYNEQFF.

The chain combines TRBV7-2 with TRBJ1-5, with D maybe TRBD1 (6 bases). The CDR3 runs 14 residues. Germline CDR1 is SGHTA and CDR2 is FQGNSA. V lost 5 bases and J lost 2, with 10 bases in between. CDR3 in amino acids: CASSLNRGNQPQHF. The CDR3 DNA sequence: TGTGCCAGCAGCCTAAACAGGGGCAATCAGCCCCAGCATTTT.

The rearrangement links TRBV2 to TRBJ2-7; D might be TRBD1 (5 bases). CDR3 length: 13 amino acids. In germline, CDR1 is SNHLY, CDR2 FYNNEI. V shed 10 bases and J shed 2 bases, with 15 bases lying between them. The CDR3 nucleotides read TGTGCCATCCTAAAGGACATCACCTACGAGCAGTACTTC. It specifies CAILKDITYEQYF. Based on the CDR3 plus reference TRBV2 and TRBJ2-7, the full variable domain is EPEVTQTPSHQVTQMGQEVILRCVPISNHLYFYWYRQILGQKVEFLVSFYNNEISEKSEIFDDQFSVERPDGSNFTLKIRSTKLEDSAMYFCAILKDITYEQYFGPGTRLTVT.

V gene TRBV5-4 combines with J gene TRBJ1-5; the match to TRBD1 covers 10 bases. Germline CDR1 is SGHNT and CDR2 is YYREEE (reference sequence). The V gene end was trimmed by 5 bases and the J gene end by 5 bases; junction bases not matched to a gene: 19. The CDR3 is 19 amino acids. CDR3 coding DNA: TGTGCCAGCAGGGCCGAAGTGAAGGGACAGGGGTCGCTTTATCAGCCCCAGCATTTT. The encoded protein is CASRAEVKGQGSLYQPQHF.

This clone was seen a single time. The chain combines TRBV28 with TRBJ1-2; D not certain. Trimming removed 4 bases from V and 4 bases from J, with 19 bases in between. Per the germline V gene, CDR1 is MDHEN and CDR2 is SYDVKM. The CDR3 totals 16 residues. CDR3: CASSSSLDRMSYGYTF. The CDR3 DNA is TGTGCCAGCAGTTCGTCCCTAGACCGAATGAGCTATGGCTACACCTTC.

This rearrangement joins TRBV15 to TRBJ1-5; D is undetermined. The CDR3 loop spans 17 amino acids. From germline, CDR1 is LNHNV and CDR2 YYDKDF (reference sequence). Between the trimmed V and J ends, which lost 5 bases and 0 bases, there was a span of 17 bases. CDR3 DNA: TGTGCCACCAGCGCCCAGATGCTTGGAGTTAGCAATCAGCCCCAGCATTTT. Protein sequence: CATSAQMLGVSNQPQHF. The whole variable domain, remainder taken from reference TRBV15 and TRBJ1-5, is DAMVIQNPRYQVTQFGKPVTLSCSQTLNHNVMYWYQQKSSQAPKLLFHYYDKDFNNEADTPDNFQSRRPNTSFCFLDIRSPGLGDTAMYLCATSAQMLGVSNQPQHFGDGTRLSIL.

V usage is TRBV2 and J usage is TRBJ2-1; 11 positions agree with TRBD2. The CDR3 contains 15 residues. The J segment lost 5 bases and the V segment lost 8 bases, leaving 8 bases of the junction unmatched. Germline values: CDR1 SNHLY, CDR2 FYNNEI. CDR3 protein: CASRTGLAGHNEQFF. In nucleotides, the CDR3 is TGTGCCAGCCGTACTGGACTAGCGGGTCACAATGAGCAGTTCTTC.

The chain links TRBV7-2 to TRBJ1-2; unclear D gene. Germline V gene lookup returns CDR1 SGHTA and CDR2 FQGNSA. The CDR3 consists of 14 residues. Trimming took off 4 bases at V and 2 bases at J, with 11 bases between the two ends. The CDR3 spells CASSSIRSNYGYTF. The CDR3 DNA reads TGTGCCAGCAGCTCTATACGATCCAACTATGGCTACACCTTC.

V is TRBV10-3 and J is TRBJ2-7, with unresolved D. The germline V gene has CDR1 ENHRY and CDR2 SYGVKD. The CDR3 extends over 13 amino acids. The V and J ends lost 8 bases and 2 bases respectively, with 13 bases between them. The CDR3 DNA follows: TGTGCCATCGGTCGCGGAGATACCTACGAGCAGTACTTC. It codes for CAIGRGDTYEQYF.

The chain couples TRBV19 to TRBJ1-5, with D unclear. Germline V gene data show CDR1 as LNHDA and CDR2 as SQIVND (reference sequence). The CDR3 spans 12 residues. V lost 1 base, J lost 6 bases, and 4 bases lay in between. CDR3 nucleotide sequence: TGTGCCAGTAGTATAGGGGCTCAGCCCCAGCATTTT. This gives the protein CASSIGAQPQHF.

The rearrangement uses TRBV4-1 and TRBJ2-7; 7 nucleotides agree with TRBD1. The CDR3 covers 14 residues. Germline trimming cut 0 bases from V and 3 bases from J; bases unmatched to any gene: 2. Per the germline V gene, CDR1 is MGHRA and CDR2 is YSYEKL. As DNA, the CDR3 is TGCGCCAGCAGCCAAGAAAACAGGGGCTACGAGCAGTACTTC. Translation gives CASSQENRGYEQYF.

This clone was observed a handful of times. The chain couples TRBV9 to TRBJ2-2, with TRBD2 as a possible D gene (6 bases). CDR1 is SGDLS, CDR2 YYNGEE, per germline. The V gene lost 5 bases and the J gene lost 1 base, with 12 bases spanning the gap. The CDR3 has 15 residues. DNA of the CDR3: TGTGCCAGCAGTCCGACTAGAAGGAACACCGGGGAGCTGTTTTTT. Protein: CASSPTRRNTGELFF.

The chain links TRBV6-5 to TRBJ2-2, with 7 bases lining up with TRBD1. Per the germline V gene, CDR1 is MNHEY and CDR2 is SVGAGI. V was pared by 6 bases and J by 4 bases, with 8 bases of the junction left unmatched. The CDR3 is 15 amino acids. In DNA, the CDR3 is TGTGCCAGCAGCAGAGGGGGCCTGGGCACCGGGGAGCTGTTTTTT. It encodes CASSRGGLGTGELFF.